A single sample gave rise to the 4 T cell receptor beta chains below, sequenced in a study of T-cell reconstitution after alpha-beta-depleted transplantation in children. Unique molecular identifiers were incorporated during preparation of the TCRbeta library. Each CDR3 protein gets one entry after TCRdb re-called the PCR reads with MiXCR. The table shows under 450,000 distinct CDR3 sequences, with 15% to 20% occurring only once. The source was PBMCs, mostly from graft donor cells, collected 360 days after TCRalphabeta/CD19-depleted stem cell transplant. Source of these receptors: a boy under three years old who had a stem cell transplant for Wiskott-Aldrich syndrome, so the T cells may come from the graft donor.

The chain couples TRBV5-5 to TRBJ2-2; D is possibly TRBD2 (5 bases). The CDR3 contains 16 residues. The V end lost 4 bases, the J end lost 4 bases, and 17 bases lay between the germline ends. Per the germline V gene, CDR1 is SGHKS and CDR2 is YYEKEE (reference sequence). The CDR3 reads CASSQISTRRTGELFF. DNA of the CDR3: TGTGCCAGCAGCCAGATCTCCACTAGGCGCACCGGGGAGCTGTTTTTT.

In this sample, this clonotype turned up many times. This sequence joins TRBV9 and TRBJ2-3, with TRBD2 matching over 8 bases. CDR1 is SGDLS, CDR2 YYNGEE, per germline. Germline trimming cut 1 base from V and 4 bases from J; bases unmatched to any gene: 2. This CDR3 is built from 14 residues. The CDR3 sequence: CASSVRAGADTQYF. In DNA, the CDR3 is TGTGCCAGCAGCGTACGAGCGGGAGCAGATACGCAGTATTTT.

The rearrangement links TRBV5-1 to TRBJ1-1; D may be TRBD1 (5 bases). The germline gives CDR1 SGHRS, CDR2 YFSETQ. V was pared by 2 bases and J by 1 base, with 12 bases between. The CDR3 totals 15 residues. CDR3 DNA sequence: TGCGCCAGCAGCTTTCGTGGGGGGACGAACACTGAAGCTTTCTTT. This translates into CASSFRGGTNTEAFF.

The rearrangement links TRBV10-3 to TRBJ2-1; tentatively, D is TRBD2 (6 bases). The V end was cut by 10 bases, the J end by 5 bases, with 15 bases between. Germline V CDR1 and CDR2: ENHRY, SYGVKD. The length of the CDR3 is 13 residues. CDR3 residues: CATRLDGHNEQFF. CDR3 sequence (DNA): TGTGCCACCCGACTAGACGGGCACAATGAGCAGTTCTTC.